One and the same sample provided the 19 T cell receptor beta chains below, sequenced in a study of T cell responses to AZD1222 COVID-19 vaccine. Only in-frame clones appear in the TCRdb table, and some are missing; sequencing was by immunoSEQ multiplex PCR. The sample holds some 56,000 clones, 70% to 90% seen once. The sequencing used peripheral blood, collected on day 0 of AZD1222 vaccination. These receptors were collected from an adult in good health.

The sample holds a few counts of this clone. V is TRBV4-1 and J is TRBJ1-1, with 7 bases fitting TRBD1. The CDR3 covers 15 residues. Looked up from germline, CDR1 is MGHRA and CDR2 is YSYEKL. J lost 0 bases, V lost 4 bases, and 5 bases had no gene match. CDR3 coding DNA: TGCGCCAGCAGCCCGGGACAGAGGATGAACACTGAAGCTTTCTTT. Its translation: CASSPGQRMNTEAFF.

This clone was seen a handful of times. The V call is TRBV11-2, the J call TRBJ2-7; TRBD1 is a possible D gene (6 bases). The length of the CDR3 is 14 residues. The germline V gene encodes CDR1 SGHAT and CDR2 FQNNGV. V lost 5 bases to trimming and J lost 4 bases, with 15 bases between them. Here the CDR3 reads CASSEGQLVYEQYF. For the CDR3, the DNA is TGTGCCAGCAGCGAAGGACAGCTCGTATACGAGCAGTACTTC.

The chain couples TRBV19 to TRBJ2-3; D is perhaps TRBD1 or TRBD2 (5 bases each). The CDR3 is made up of 14 amino acids. The germline V and J ends were trimmed by 5 bases and 0 bases, with 9 bases remaining between them. The V gene's germline CDR1 is LNHDA and CDR2 SQIVND (reference sequence). The DNA for the CDR3 is TGTGCCAGTAGTGAGGGGCCTAGCACAGATACGCAGTATTTT. Translated: CASSEGPSTDTQYF. The full variable domain, rest sourced from reference TRBV19 and TRBJ2-3, is DGGITQSPKYLFRKEGQNVTLSCEQNLNHDAMYWYRQDPGQGLRLIYYSQIVNDFQKGDIAEGYSVSREKKESFPLTVTSAQKNPTAFYLCASSEGPSTDTQYFGPGTRLTVL.

This chain links TRBV18 with TRBJ1-5, with TRBD1 as a possible D gene (5 bases). Trimming took off 3 bases at V and 3 bases at J, with 9 bases between the two ends. In germline, CDR1 is KGHSH, CDR2 LQKENI. This CDR3 comprises 14 residues. CDR3 bases: TGTGCCAGCTCACCGGGGGGGAACAATCAGCCCCAGCATTTT. The encoded protein is CASSPGGNNQPQHF.

The J gene is TRBJ2-1, the V gene TRBV7-8, with D possibly matching TRBD2 (5 bases). The CDR3 contains 14 residues. The germline gives CDR1 SGHVS, CDR2 FQNEAQ. The V and J ends lost 5 bases and 5 bases respectively, with 13 bases between them. In DNA form, the CDR3 reads TGTGCCAGCAGCCTTACGCCCGGGAACAATGAGCAGTTCTTC. Translation gives CASSLTPGNNEQFF.

This chain connects TRBV19 to TRBJ1-2; TRBD1 is a possible D gene (6 bases). CDR1 and CDR2 from the germline V gene are LNHDA and SQIVND (reference sequence). The CDR3 runs to 16 residues. V gave up 10 bases and J gave up 5 bases, with 26 bases separating them. CDR3 in amino acids: CATTRGRGGLGYGYTF. As DNA, the CDR3 is TGTGCCACTACGCGGGGCCGAGGGGGATTGGGGTATGGCTACACCTTC. The full variable domain, with the rest looked up from reference TRBV19 and TRBJ1-2, is DGGITQSPKYLFRKEGQNVTLSCEQNLNHDAMYWYRQDPGQGLRLIYYSQIVNDFQKGDIAEGYSVSREKKESFPLTVTSAQKNPTAFYLCATTRGRGGLGYGYTFGSGTRLTVV.

The CDR3 reads CASRDGGIANEKLFF. The CDR3 nucleotides are TGTGCCAGCAGAGACGGGGGTATTGCTAATGAAAAACTGTTTTTT. J is TRBJ1-4 and V is TRBV6-5, with D tentatively TRBD1 (5 bases). V dropped 6 bases and J dropped 3 bases, with 14 bases sitting between them. The CDR3 runs 15 residues. CDR1 and CDR2 (germline): MNHEY, SVGAGI.

The V and J genes are TRBV14 and TRBJ1-6; D gene unclear. Per germline, CDR1 SGHDN and CDR2 FVKESK. This CDR3 spans 16 amino acids. Trimming cost V 0 bases and J 4 bases, with 10 bases left between them. DNA of the CDR3: TGTGCCAGCAGCCAAGATTTGAGTCCTTATAATTCACCCCTCCACTTT. Its translation is CASSQDLSPYNSPLHF. The complete variable domain, with remaining parts taken from reference TRBV14 and TRBJ1-6, reads EAGVTQFPSHSVIEKGQTVTLRCDPISGHDNLYWYRRVMGKEIKFLLHFVKESKQDESGMPNNRFLAERTGGTYSTLKVQPAELEDSGVYFCASSQDLSPYNSPLHFGNGTRLTVT.

The chain is built from TRBV19 and TRBJ1-1; D gene ambiguous. CDR1 and CDR2 from the germline V gene are LNHDA and SQIVND (reference sequence). The V end was cut by 5 bases, the J end by 0 bases, with 13 bases between. This CDR3 is 15 amino acids long. The DNA of the CDR3 is TGTGCCAGTAGTCAGTCCGGGATCGTGAACACTGAAGCTTTCTTT. It codes for CASSQSGIVNTEAFF.

The chain couples TRBV5-8 to TRBJ1-6, with 8 bases lining up with TRBD1. The CDR3 is 15 residues long. V lost 4 bases and J lost 7; bases outside the gene matches: 7. The germline gives CDR1 SGHTS, CDR2 YDEGEE. The CDR3 spells CASSPPTGGNSPLHF. CDR3 sequence (DNA): TGTGCCAGCAGCCCTCCTACAGGGGGAAATTCACCCCTCCACTTT.

This clone appeared once. The chain has TRBV30 and TRBJ1-1, with 10 bases identical to TRBD1. The CDR3 is made up of 16 amino acids. Looked up from germline, CDR1 is GTSNPN and CDR2 is SVGIG (reference sequence). The J segment lost 2 bases and the V segment lost 3 bases, leaving 9 bases of the junction unmatched. CDR3 DNA: TGTGCCTGGAGCGGTGCCGGGACAGGGGCTAACACTGAAGCTTTCTTT. This gives the protein CAWSGAGTGANTEAFF.

The chain employs TRBV11-2 and TRBJ1-2, with 10 bases matching TRBD1. J gave up 6 bases and V 2 bases, and 12 bases lay outside the gene matches. Germline CDR1 SGHAT, CDR2 FQNNGV. This CDR3 has 17 residues. The CDR3 sequence: CASSLPSILDRGDGYTF. CDR3 sequence (DNA): TGTGCCAGCAGCTTACCATCCATTCTGGACAGGGGGGATGGCTACACCTTC.

The chain is built from TRBV19 and TRBJ1-5, with 7 nucleotides matching TRBD1. Germline lookup yields CDR1 LNHDA and CDR2 SQIVND (reference sequence). The J segment lost 0 bases and the V segment lost 0 bases, leaving 14 bases of the junction unmatched. The length of the CDR3 is 20 residues. The CDR3 here is CASSIDLYLWGQFSNQPQHF. Here the CDR3 DNA reads TGTGCCAGTAGTATAGATCTGTATCTCTGGGGACAGTTTAGCAATCAGCCCCAGCATTTT.

The genes are TRBV11-3 and TRBJ1-6; D might be TRBD1 (6 bases). Germline V gene lookup returns CDR1 SGHNT and CDR2 YENEEA. Trimming stripped 1 base from V and 9 bases from J, with 7 bases between. The CDR3 is 13 residues long. Here the CDR3 reads CASSLGGASPLHF. Here the CDR3 DNA reads TGTGCCAGCAGCTTAGGGGGGGCTTCACCCCTCCACTTT.

The chain uses TRBV3-1 (or the pseudogene TRBV3-2) and TRBJ1-1, with 7 bases lining up with TRBD1. V trimming: 3 bases; J trimming: 1 base; junction bases outside the gene matches: 5. Germline CDR1 LGHDT, CDR2 YNNKEL (reference sequence). This CDR3 is 15 amino acids long. CDR3: CASSHYDRANTEAFF. The CDR3 DNA sequence: TGTGCCAGCAGCCATTACGACAGGGCGAACACTGAAGCTTTCTTT.

The J gene is TRBJ2-3, the V gene TRBV6-5, with D perhaps matching TRBD1 (6 bases). The CDR3 runs 15 residues. CDR1 MNHEY and CDR2 SVGAGI come from the germline V gene. V was cut by 5 bases and J by 3 bases, with 15 bases left in between. This CDR3 is CASSSQGSLTDTQYF. CDR3 in DNA: TGTGCCAGCAGTAGTCAGGGGTCCCTAACAGATACGCAGTATTTT.

This clone was observed a single time. The CDR3 loop is CASSLSGVRSASYTF. DNA of the CDR3: TGTGCCAGCAGCCTATCAGGGGTTCGGTCTGCTAGCTACACCTTC. The chain uses TRBV11-2 and TRBJ1-2, with a weak D call TRBD1 (6 bases). Between the trimmed V and J ends, which lost 5 bases and 9 bases, there was a span of 22 bases. Germline lookup yields CDR1 SGHAT and CDR2 FQNNGV. The CDR3 is 15 residues long.

V gene TRBV3-1 (or the pseudogene TRBV3-2) combines with J gene TRBJ1-2, with D hard to call. Germline V lookup: CDR1 LGHDT, CDR2 YNNKEL (reference sequence). Between the trimmed V and J ends, which lost 4 bases and 3 bases, there was a span of 12 bases. There are 14 residues in the CDR3. This chain's CDR3 is CASSRGVLDYGYTF. The DNA of the CDR3 is TGTGCCAGCAGCCGAGGAGTTTTGGACTATGGCTACACCTTC.

The rearrangement uses TRBV6-4 and TRBJ2-3, with TRBD1 matching 7 bases. The V gene end was trimmed by 0 bases and the J gene end by 3 bases; junction bases not matched to a gene: 0. The germline gives CDR1 MRHNA, CDR2 SNTAGT. The CDR3 covers 14 residues. Here the CDR3 reads CASSDSDRTDTQYF. For the CDR3, the DNA is TGTGCCAGCAGTGACTCGGACAGGACAGATACGCAGTATTTT.